This T cell receptor beta chain originates from a study of T cells in Graves' hyperthyroidism and ophthalmopathy. For the study at large: Prior to any treatment, at the point of initial diagnosis, peripheral blood was collected.

This clonotype has a handful of counts. Antigen unknown. This CDR3 region has 15 residues. From germline, CDR1 is SGHTA and CDR2 FQGNSA. V gave up 5 bases and J gave up 4 bases; unmatched junction bases: 5. Clinical Activity Scores of at least 3, NOSPECS grades of at least 4 and durations under 3 months characterized ophthalmopathy patients. Thyroid ultrasound, orbital computed tomography, clinical symptoms, and serum thyroxine and TRAb underpinned diagnoses. General study findings and limits: Most thyroid-expanded clonotypes above 0.001 were also found in blood.

TCR beta CDR3 regions were amplified from RNA transcripts. During a first-round RT-PCR of the TCR CDR3, the HTBI primer set was used. TCRdb called the multiplex PCR reads again in MiXCR, with one record for every CDR3 protein. In the table there are about 640,000 distinct CDR3 sequences, about 20% of which are singletons. The sequenced sample consisted of blood. The genes are TRBV7-2 and TRBJ2-6, with 7 bases matching TRBD2. This sequence was found in a man aged 30-40 years with Graves' ophthalmopathy. CDR3 residues: CASSRGVGGANVLTF. In nucleotides, the CDR3 is TGTGCCAGCAGCCGGGGGGTAGGCGGGGCCAACGTCCTGACTTTC.